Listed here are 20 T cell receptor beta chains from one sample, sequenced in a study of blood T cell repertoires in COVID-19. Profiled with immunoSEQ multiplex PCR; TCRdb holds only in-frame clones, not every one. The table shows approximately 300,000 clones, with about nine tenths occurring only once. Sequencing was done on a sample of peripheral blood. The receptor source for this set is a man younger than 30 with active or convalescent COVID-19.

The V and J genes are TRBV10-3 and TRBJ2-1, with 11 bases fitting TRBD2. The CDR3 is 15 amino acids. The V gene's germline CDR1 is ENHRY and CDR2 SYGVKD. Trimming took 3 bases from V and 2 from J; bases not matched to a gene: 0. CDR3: CAISDSGGAYNEQFF. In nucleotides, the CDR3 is TGTGCCATCAGTGATAGCGGGGGGGCCTACAATGAGCAGTTCTTC.

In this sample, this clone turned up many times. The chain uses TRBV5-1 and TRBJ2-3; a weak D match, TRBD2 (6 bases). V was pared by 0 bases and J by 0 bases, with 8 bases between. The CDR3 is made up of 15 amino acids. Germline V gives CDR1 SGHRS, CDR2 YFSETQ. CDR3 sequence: CASSLDGTSTDTQYF. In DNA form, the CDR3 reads TGCGCCAGCAGCTTGGACGGGACTAGCACAGATACGCAGTATTTT.

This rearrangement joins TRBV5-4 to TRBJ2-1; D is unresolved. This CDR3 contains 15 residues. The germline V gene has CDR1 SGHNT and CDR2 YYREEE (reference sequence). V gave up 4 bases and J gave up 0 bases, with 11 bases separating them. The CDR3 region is CASSPVGSSYNEQFF. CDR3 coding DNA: TGTGCCAGCAGCCCGGTCGGTAGCTCCTACAATGAGCAGTTCTTC.

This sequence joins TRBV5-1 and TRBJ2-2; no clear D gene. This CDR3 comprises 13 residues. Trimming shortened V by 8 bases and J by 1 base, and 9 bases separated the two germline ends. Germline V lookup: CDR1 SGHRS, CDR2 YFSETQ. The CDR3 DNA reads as TGCGCCAGTAAGCAGGAGAACACCGGGGAGCTGTTTTTT. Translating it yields CASKQENTGELFF.

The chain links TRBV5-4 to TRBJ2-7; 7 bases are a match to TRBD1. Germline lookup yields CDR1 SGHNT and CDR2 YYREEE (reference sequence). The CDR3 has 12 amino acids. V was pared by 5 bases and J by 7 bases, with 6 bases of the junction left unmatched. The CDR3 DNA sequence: TGTGCCAGCAGTACAGGGGTTGGAGAGCAGTACTTC. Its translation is CASSTGVGEQYF.

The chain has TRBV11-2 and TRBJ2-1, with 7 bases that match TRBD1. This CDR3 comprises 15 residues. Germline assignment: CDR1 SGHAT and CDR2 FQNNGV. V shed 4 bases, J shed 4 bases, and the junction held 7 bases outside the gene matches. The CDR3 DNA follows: TGTGCCAGCAGCTACGCAGGGGGATATTACAATGAGCAGTTCTTC. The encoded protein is CASSYAGGYYNEQFF.

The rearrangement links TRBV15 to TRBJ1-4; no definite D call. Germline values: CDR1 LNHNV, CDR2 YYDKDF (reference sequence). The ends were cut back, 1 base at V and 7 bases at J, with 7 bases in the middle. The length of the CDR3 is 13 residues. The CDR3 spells CATSRANVEKLFF. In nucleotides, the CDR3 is TGTGCCACCAGCAGAGCAAATGTTGAAAAACTGTTTTTT.

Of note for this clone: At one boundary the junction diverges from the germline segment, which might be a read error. The CDR3 DNA reads as TGTGCCAGCAGCTTGGGCGGCACTTTTCCCCATTTT. Translated, it gives CASSLGGTFPHF. V usage is TRBV5-4 and J usage is TRBJ1-4; D unclear. Germline CDR1 and CDR2: SGHNT and YYREEE (reference sequence). The CDR3 consists of 12 residues.

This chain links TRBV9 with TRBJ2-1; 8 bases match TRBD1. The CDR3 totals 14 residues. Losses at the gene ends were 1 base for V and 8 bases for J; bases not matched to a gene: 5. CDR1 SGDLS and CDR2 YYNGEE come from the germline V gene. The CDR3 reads CASSVSGQGYEQFF. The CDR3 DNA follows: TGTGCCAGCAGCGTATCCGGACAGGGCTATGAGCAGTTCTTC. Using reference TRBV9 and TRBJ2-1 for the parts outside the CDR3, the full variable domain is DSGVTQTPKHLITATGQRVTLRCSPRSGDLSVYWYQQSLDQGLQFLIQYYNGEERAKGNILERFSAQQFPDLHSELNLSSLELGDSALYFCASSVSGQGYEQFFGPGTRLTVL.

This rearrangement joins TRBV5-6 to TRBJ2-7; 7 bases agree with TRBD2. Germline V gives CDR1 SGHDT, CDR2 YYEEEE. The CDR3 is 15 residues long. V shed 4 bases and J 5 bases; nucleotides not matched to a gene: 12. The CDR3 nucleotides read TGTGCCAGCAGCCTGACTAGCAAGGGTTTGGACGAGCAGTACTTC. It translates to CASSLTSKGLDEQYF.

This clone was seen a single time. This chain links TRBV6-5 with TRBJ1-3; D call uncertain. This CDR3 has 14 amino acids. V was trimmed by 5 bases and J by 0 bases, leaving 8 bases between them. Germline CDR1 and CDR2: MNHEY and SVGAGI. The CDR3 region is CASSQSPSGNTIYF. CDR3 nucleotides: TGTGCCAGCAGTCAATCCCCCTCTGGAAACACCATATATTTT.

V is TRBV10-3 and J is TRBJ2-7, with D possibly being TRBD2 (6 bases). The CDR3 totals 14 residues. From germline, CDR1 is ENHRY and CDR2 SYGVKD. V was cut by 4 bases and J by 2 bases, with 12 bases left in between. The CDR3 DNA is TGTGCCATCAGTGGCGGGGACCGACCCTACGAGCAGTACTTC. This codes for CAISGGDRPYEQYF.

This chain's CDR3 is CASSSRGGAHEQYF. The CDR3 region has the DNA TGTGCCAGCAGTTCCCGAGGGGGCGCTCACGAGCAGTACTTC. The chain joins TRBV27 to TRBJ2-7, with TRBD1 matching 7 bases. This CDR3 spans 14 amino acids. Trimming cost V 4 bases and J 5 bases; bases outside gene matches: 8. Germline V CDR1 and CDR2: MNHEY, SMNVEV (reference sequence).

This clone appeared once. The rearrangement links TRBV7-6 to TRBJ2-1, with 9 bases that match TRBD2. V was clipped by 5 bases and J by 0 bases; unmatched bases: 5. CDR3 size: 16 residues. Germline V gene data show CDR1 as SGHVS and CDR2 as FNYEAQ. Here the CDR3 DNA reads TGTGCCAGCAGCCCCTGGCGGGGGGGCTCCTACAATGAGCAGTTCTTC. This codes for CASSPWRGGSYNEQFF. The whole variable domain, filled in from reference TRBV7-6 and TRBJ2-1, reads GAGVSQSPRYKVTKRGQDVALRCDPISGHVSLYWYRQALGQGPEFLTYFNYEAQQDKSGLPNDRFSAERPEGSISTLTIQRTEQRDSAMYRCASSPWRGGSYNEQFFGPGTRLTVL.

The CDR3 loop reads CASSVLAGGETDTQYF. The CDR3 bases are TGTGCCAGCAGCGTCTTAGCGGGAGGGGAAACAGATACGCAGTATTTT. The genes are TRBV9 and TRBJ2-3; TRBD2 matches at 11 bases. Trimming at V came to 2 bases and at J to 3 bases, leaving 5 bases not matched to a gene. Germline V gives CDR1 SGDLS, CDR2 YYNGEE. The CDR3 length is 16 residues.

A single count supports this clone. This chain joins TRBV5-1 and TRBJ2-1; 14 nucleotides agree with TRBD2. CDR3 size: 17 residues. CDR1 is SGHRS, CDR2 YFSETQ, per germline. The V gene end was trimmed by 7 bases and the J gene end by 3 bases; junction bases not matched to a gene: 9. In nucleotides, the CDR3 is TGCGCCAGCCAGGGGACTAGCGGGGGCCTAAGCTACAATGAGCAGTTCTTC. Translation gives CASQGTSGGLSYNEQFF.

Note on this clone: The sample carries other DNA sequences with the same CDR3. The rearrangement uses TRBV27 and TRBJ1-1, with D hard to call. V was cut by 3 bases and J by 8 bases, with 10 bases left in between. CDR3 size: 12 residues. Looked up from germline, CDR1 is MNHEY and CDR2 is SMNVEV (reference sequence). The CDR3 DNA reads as TGTGCCAGCAGTTTCGGAGGGCGCGAAGCTTTCTTT. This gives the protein CASSFGGREAFF.

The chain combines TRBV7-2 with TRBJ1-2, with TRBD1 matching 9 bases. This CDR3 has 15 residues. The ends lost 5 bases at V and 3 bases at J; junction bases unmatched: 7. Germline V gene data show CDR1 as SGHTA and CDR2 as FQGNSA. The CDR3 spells CASSTRTGEYYGYTF. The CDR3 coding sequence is TGTGCCAGCAGCACCCGGACAGGGGAGTACTATGGCTACACCTTC.

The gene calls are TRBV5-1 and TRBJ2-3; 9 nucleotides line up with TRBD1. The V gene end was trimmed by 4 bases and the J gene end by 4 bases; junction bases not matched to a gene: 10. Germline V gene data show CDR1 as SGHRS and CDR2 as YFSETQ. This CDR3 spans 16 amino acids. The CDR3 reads CASSLPGTGRADTQYF. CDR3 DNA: TGCGCCAGCAGCCTGCCCGGGACAGGGAGAGCAGATACGCAGTATTTT. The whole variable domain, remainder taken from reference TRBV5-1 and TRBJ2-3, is KAGVTQTPRYLIKTRGQQVTLSCSPISGHRSVSWYQQTPGQGLQFLFEYFSETQRNKGNFPGRFSGRQFSNSRSEMNVSTLELGDSALYLCASSLPGTGRADTQYFGPGTRLTVL.

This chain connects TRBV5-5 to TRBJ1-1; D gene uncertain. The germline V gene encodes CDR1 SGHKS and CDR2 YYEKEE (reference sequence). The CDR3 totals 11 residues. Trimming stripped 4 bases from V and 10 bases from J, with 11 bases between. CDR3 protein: CASSLDRGAFF. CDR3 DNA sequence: TGTGCCAGCAGCCTCGACCGCGGAGCTTTCTTT.